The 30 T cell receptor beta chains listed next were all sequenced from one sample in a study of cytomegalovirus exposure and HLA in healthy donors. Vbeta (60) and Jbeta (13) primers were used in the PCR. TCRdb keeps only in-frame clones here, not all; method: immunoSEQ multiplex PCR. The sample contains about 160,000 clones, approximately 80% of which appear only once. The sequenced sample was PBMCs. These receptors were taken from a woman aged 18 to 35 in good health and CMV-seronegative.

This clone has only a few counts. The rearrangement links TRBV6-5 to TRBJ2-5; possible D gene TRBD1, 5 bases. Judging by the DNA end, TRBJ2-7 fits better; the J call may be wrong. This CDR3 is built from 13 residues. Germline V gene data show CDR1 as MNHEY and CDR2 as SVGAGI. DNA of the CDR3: TGTGCCAGCAGTTACAAGCAGGGTTACGAGCAGTACTTC. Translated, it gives CASSYKQGYEQYF.

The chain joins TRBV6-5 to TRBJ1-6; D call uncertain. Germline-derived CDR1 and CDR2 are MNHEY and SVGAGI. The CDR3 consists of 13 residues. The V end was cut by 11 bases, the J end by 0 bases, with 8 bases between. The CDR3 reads CAAKSSYNSPLHF. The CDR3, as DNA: TGTGCCGCCAAGAGCTCCTATAATTCACCCCTCCACTTT.

As DNA, the CDR3 is TGTGCCAGCAGTTCCCCGGGGGAAGCGAGGTCTGGGGCCAACGTCCTGACTTTC. This gives the protein CASSSPGEARSGANVLTF. This rearrangement joins TRBV28 to TRBJ2-6; D might be TRBD2 (6 bases). This CDR3 contains 18 residues. V was trimmed by 4 bases and J by 1 base, leaving 17 bases between them. Germline CDR1 is MDHEN and CDR2 is SYDVKM.

CDR3 sequence: CASSLGIAGGHAKNIQYF. In nucleotides, the CDR3 is TGTGCCAGCAGCCTCGGTATAGCGGGGGGGCATGCCAAAAACATTCAGTACTTC. The rearrangement uses TRBV5-4 and TRBJ2-4; 11 bases line up with TRBD2. The CDR3 runs 18 residues. Germline assignment: CDR1 SGHNT and CDR2 YYREEE (reference sequence). The ends lost 4 bases at V and 1 base at J; junction bases unmatched: 10.

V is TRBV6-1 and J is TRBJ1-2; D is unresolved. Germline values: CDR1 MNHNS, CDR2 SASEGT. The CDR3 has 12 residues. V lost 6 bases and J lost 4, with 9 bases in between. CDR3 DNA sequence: TGTGCCAGCAGGCAGGCGATCTATGGCTACACCTTC. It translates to CASRQAIYGYTF.

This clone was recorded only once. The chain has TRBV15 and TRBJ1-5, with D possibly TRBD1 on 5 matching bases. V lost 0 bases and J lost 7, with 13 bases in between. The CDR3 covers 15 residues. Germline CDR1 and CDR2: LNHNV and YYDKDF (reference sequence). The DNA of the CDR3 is TGTGCCACCAGCAGAGATTTGGGACTGGGCCAGCCCCAGCATTTT. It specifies CATSRDLGLGQPQHF.

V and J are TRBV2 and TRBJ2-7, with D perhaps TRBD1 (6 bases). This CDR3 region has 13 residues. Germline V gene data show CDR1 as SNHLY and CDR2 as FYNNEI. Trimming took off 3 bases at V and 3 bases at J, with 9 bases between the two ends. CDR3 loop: CASSDSDSYEQYF. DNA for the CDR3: TGTGCCAGCAGTGATTCGGACAGCTACGAGCAGTACTTC.

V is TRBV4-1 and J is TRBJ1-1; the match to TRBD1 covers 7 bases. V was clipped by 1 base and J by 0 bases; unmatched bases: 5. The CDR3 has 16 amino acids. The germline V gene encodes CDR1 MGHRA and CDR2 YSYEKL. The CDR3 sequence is CASSQGDRTMNTEAFF. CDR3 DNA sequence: TGCGCCAGCAGCCAAGGGGACAGAACGATGAACACTGAAGCTTTCTTT.

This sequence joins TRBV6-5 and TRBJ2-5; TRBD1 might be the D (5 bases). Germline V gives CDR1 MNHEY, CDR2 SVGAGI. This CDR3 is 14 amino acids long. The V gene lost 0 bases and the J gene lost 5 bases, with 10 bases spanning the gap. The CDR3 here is CASSYSTEWETQYF. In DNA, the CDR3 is TGTGCCAGCAGTTACTCGACAGAGTGGGAGACCCAGTACTTC.

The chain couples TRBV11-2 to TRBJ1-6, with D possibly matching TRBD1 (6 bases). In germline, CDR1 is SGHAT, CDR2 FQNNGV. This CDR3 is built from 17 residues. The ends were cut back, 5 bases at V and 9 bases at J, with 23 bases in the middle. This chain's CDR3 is CASSITGWGLGSSPLHF. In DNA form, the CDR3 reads TGTGCCAGCAGCATTACCGGGTGGGGGCTCGGAAGTTCACCCCTCCACTTT.

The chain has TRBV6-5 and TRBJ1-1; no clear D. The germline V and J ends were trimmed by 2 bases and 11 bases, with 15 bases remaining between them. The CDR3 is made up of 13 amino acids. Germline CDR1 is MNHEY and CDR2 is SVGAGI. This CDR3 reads CASSYGEGTEAFF. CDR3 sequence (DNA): TGTGCCAGCAGTTACGGGGAGGGTACCGAGGCTTTCTTT.

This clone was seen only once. In DNA, the CDR3 is TGTGCCAGCAGCTTAGACGGAGCCCCTGAAGCTTTCTTT. Its translation: CASSLDGAPEAFF. The chain joins TRBV11-3 to TRBJ1-1; D ambiguous. The germline CDR1 and CDR2 sequences are SGHNT and YENEEA. V was pared by 0 bases and J by 6 bases, with 8 bases between. The CDR3 has 13 amino acids.

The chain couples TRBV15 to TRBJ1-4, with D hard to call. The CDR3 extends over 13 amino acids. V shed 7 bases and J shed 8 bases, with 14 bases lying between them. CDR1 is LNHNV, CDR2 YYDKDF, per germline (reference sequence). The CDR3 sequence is CATTGPMREKLFF. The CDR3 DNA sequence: TGTGCCACCACTGGGCCCATGAGAGAAAAACTGTTTTTT.

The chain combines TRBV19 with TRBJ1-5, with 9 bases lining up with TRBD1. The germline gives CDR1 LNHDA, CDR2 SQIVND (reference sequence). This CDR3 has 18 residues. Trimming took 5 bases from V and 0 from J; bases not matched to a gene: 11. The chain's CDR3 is CASSHWRGQGYSNQPQHF. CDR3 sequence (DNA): TGTGCCAGTAGTCACTGGAGGGGACAGGGCTATAGCAATCAGCCCCAGCATTTT.

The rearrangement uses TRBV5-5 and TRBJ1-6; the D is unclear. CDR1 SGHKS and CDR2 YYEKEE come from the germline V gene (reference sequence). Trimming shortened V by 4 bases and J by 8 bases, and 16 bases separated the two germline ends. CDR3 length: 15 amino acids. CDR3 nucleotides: TGTGCCAGCAGCCTCTTGACACAAATAGATTCACCCCTCCACTTT. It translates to CASSLLTQIDSPLHF. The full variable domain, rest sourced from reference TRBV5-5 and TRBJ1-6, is DAGVTQSPTHLIKTRGQQVTLRCSPISGHKSVSWYQQVLGQGPQFIFQYYEKEERGRGNFPDRFSARQFPNYSSELNVNALLLGDSALYLCASSLLTQIDSPLHFGNGTRLTVT.

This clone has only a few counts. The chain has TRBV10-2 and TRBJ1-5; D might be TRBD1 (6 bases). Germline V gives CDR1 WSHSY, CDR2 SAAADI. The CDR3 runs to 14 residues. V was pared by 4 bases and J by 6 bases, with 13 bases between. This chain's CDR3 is CASSAYRVGQPQHF. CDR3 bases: TGCGCCAGCAGTGCCTACAGGGTTGGTCAGCCCCAGCATTTT.

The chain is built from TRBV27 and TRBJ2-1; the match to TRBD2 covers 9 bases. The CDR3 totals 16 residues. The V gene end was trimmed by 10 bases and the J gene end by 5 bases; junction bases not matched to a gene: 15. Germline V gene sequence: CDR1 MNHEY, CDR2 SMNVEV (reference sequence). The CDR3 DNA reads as TGTGCCATCATGCGGGGGGGAGCGGGCTTAGACAATGAGCAGTTCTTC. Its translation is CAIMRGGAGLDNEQFF.

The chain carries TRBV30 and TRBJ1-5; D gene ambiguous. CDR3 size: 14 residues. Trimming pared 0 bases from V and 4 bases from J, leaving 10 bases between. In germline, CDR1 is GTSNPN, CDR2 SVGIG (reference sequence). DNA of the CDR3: TGTGCCTGGAGTGTCCTACAGTTTAATCAGCCCCAGCATTTT. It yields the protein CAWSVLQFNQPQHF.

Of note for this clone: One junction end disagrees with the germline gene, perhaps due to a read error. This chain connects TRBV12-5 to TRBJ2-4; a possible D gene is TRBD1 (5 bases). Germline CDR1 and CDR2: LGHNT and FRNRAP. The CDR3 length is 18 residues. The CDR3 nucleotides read TGTGCTAGTGGTAACAAAGACTGGATGGTTGGGGCCAAAAACAGTCAGTACTTC. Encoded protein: CASGNKDWMVGAKNSQYF.

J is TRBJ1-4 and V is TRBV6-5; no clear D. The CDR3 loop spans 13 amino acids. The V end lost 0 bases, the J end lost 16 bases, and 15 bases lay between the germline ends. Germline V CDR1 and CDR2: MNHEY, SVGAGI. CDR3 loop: CASSYSMGGSRFF. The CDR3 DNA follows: TGTGCCAGCAGTTACTCGATGGGAGGGTCTCGGTTTTTT.

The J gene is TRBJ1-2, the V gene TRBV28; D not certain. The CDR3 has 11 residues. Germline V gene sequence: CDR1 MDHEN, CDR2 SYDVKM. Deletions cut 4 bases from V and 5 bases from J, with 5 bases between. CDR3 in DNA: TGTGCCAGCAGTTGGACTTATGGCTACACCTTC. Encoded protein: CASSWTYGYTF.

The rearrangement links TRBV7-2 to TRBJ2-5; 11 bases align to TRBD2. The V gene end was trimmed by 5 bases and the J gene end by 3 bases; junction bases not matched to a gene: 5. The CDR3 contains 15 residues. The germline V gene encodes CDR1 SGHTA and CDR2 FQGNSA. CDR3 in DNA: TGTGCCAGCAGCCTTAGCGGGGGGGATAAAGAGACCCAGTACTTC. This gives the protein CASSLSGGDKETQYF.

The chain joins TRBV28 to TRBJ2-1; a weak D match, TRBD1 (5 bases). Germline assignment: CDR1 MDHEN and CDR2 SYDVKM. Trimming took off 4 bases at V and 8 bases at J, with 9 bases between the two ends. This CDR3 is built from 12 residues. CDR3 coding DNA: TGTGCCAGCAGTTCCAACAGGCATGAGCAGTTCTTC. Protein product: CASSSNRHEQFF.

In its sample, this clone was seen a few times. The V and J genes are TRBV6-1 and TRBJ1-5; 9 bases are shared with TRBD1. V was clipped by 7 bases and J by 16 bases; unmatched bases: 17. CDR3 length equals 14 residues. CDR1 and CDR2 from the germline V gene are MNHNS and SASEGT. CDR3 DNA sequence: TGTGCCAGCACCATGAGTCCGGGACAGGGTTCCCTCCATTTT. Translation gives CASTMSPGQGSLHF.

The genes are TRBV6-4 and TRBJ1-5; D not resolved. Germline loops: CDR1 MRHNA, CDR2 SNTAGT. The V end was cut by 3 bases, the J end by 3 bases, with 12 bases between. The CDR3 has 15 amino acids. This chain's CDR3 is CASSEGREVNQPQHF. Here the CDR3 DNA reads TGTGCCAGCAGTGAAGGCCGGGAAGTCAATCAGCCCCAGCATTTT.

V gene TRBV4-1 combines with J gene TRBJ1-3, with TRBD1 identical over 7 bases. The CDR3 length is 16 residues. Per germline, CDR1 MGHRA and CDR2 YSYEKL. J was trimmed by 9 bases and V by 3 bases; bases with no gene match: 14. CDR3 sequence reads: CASSHHTTRGVSTIYF. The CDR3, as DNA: TGCGCCAGCAGCCACCATACGACCAGGGGGGTCAGCACCATATATTTT.

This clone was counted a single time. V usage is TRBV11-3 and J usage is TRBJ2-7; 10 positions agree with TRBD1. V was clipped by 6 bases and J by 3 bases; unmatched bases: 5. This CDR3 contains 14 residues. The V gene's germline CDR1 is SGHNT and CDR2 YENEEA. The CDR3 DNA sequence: TGTGCCAGCAGACCCCGGGACAGGGGCTACGAGCAGTACTTC. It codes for CASRPRDRGYEQYF.

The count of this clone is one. The CDR3 DNA follows: TGTGCCAGCAGCTCCGGTTGGGACAGGGGGCACGAGCAGTACTTC. Protein sequence: CASSSGWDRGHEQYF. The genes are TRBV11-2 and TRBJ2-7; TRBD1 agrees at 12 bases. Germline V CDR1 and CDR2: SGHAT, FQNNGV. V lost 4 bases to trimming and J lost 5 bases; unmatched junction nucleotides: 6. The CDR3 extends over 15 amino acids.

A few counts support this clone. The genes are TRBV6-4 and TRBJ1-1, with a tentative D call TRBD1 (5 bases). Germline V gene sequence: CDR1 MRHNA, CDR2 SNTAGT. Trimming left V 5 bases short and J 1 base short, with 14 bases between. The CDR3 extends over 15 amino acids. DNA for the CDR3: TGTGCCAGCAGTAAGACCGCGGGGGAGAACACTGAAGCTTTCTTT. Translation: CASSKTAGENTEAFF.

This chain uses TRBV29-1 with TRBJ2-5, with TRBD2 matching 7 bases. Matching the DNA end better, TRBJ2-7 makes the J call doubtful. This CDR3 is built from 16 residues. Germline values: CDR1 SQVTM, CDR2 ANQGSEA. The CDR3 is CSVVDPRTSSGYEQYF. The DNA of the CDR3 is TGCAGCGTTGTCGACCCCCGGACTAGTTCAGGCTACGAGCAGTACTTC.